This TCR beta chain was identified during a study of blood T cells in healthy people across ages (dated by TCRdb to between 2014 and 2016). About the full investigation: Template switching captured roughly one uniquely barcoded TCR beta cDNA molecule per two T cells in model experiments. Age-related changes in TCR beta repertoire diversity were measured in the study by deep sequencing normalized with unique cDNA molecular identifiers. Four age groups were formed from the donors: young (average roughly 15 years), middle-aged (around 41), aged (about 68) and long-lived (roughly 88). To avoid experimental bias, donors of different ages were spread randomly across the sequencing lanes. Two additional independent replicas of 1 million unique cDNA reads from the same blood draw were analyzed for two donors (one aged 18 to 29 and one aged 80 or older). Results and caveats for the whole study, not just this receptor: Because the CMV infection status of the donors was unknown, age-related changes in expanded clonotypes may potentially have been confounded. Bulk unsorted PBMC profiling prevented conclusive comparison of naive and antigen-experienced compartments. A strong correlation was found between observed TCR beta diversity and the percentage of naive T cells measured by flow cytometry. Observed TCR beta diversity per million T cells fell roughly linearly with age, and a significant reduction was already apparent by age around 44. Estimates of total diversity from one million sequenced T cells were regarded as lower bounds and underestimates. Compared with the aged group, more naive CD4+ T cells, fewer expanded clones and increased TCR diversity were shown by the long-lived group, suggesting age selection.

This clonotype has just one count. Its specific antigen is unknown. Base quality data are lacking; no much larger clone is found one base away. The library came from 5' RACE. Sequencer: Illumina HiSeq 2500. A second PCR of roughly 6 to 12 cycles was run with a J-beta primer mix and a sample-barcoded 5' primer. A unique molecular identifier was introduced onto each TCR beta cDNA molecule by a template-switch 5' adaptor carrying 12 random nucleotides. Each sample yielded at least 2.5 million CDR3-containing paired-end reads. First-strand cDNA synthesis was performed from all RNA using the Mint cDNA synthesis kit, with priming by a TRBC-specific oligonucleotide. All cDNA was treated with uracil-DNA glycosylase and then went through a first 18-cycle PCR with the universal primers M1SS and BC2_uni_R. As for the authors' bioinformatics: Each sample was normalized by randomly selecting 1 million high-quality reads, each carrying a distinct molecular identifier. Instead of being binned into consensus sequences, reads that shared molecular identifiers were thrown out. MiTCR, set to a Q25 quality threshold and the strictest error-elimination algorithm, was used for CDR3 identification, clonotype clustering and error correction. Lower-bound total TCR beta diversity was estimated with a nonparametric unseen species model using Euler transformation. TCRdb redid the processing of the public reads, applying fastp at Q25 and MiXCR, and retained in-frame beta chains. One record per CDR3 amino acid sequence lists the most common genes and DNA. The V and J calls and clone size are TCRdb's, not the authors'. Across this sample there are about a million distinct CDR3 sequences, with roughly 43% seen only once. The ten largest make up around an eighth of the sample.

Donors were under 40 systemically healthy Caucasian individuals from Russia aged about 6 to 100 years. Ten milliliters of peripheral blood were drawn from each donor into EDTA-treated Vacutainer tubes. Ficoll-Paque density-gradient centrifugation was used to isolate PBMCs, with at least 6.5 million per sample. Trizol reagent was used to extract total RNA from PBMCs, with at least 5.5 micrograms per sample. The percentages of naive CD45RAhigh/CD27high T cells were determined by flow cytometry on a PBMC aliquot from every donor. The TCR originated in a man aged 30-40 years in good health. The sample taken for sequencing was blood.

The sequence in DNA is TGTGCCAGCAGTTACGGTCGGACAACACAAGAGACCCAGTACTTC. This translates into CASSYGRTTQETQYF. The chain was built from TRBV6-6 and TRBJ2-5; a weak D assignment points to TRBD1 (5 bases agree). The CDR3 goes from the cysteine to the phenylalanine over 15 residues. Just CDR3 DNA is preserved here, 45 bases in frame from base 1. Deletion took 2 bases off V and 2 bases off J, with a span of 12 bases between the germline ends. CDR1 and CDR2 are drawn from the germline V gene (reference sequence): MNHNY, SVGAGI.